One and the same sample provided the 32 T cell receptor beta chains below, sequenced in a study of CD4 T cells in relation to SARS-CoV-2 and coronaviruses. Their target antigens are unknown. The assay was immunoSEQ multiplex PCR, and TCRdb's table has in-frame clones only and misses some. Of 36,000 or so clones listed, 77% are singletons. Sequenced material: memory CD4+ T cells from PBMCs, cultured in vitro. These receptor sequences come from an adult with COVID-19.

The chain combines TRBV18 with TRBJ2-5, with D possibly being TRBD2 (5 bases). CDR1 is KGHSH, CDR2 LQKENI, per germline. The CDR3 length is 11 residues. V lost 3 bases to trimming and J lost 11 bases, with 10 bases between them. The CDR3 here is CASSPDVAQYF. In DNA, the CDR3 is TGTGCCAGCTCACCCGACGTAGCGCAGTACTTC.

This chain joins TRBV10-3 and TRBJ2-3; 9 nucleotides agree with TRBD2. The CDR3 totals 16 residues. The V and J ends lost 3 bases and 1 base, in that order; junction bases with no gene match: 5. Germline V lookup: CDR1 ENHRY, CDR2 SYGVKD. The CDR3 DNA reads TGTGCCATCAGTGAAGTAAGGACTAGCGGCACAGATACGCAGTATTTT. Protein product: CAISEVRTSGTDTQYF.

The chain couples TRBV20-1 to TRBJ1-2; D ambiguous. Per the germline V gene, CDR1 is DFQATT and CDR2 is SNEGSKA (reference sequence). The V end lost 3 bases, the J end lost 7 bases, and 9 bases lay between the germline ends. The CDR3 is made up of 11 amino acids. CDR3 nucleotides: TGCAGTGCTAGCCGAAGGTCTGGCTACACCTTC. Its protein product is CSASRRSGYTF.

The chain uses TRBV12-3 or TRBV12-4 and TRBJ2-5, with D unresolved. Trimming removed 3 bases from V and 1 base from J, with 0 bases in between. The CDR3 has 11 residues. The CDR3 region is CASSFQETQYF. In nucleotides, the CDR3 is TGTGCCAGCAGTTTCCAAGAGACCCAGTACTTC.

This clone has only one observation. The chain has TRBV28 and TRBJ2-3; no reliable D call. Germline lookup yields CDR1 MDHEN and CDR2 SYDVKM. V was cut by 4 bases and J by 2 bases, with 4 bases left in between. CDR3 length equals 12 residues. The CDR3 is CASSSLTDTQYF. Here the CDR3 DNA reads TGTGCCAGCAGTTCGCTCACAGATACGCAGTATTTT. The full variable domain, rest sourced from reference TRBV28 and TRBJ2-3, is DVKVTQSSRYLVKRTGEKVFLECVQDMDHENMFWYRQDPGLGLRLIYFSYDVKMKEKGDIPEGYSVSREKKERFSLILESASTNQTSMYLCASSSLTDTQYFGPGTRLTVL.

In its sample, this clone was seen once. The genes are TRBV7-9 and TRBJ2-6; 9 bases are a match to TRBD1. V gave up 5 bases and J gave up 5 bases; unmatched junction bases: 13. The CDR3 contains 18 residues. CDR1 is SEHNR and CDR2 is FQNEAQ in the germline V gene (reference sequence). The CDR3 DNA reads as TGTGCCAGCAGCCTCCCGGGACAGGGACCCTGGCGGGCCAACGTCCTGACTTTC. Amino acid sequence: CASSLPGQGPWRANVLTF.

A single count supports this clone. The chain is built from TRBV2 and TRBJ2-2; unclear D gene. Germline values: CDR1 SNHLY, CDR2 FYNNEI. The length of the CDR3 is 13 residues. V was clipped by 5 bases and J by 4 bases, with 8 bases between them. The CDR3 DNA is TGTGCCAGCAGTTATTTAGCCACCGGGGAGCTGTTTTTT. It codes for CASSYLATGELFF.

The chain joins TRBV19 to TRBJ2-5; TRBD1 agrees at 9 bases. This CDR3 has 16 amino acids. The germline V gene has CDR1 LNHDA and CDR2 SQIVND (reference sequence). The V and J ends lost 4 bases and 3 bases, in that order; junction bases with no gene match: 9. CDR3 nucleotides: TGTGCCAGTAGTAGAGGACAGGGGAGGGCTGAAGAGACCCAGTACTTC. Protein: CASSRGQGRAEETQYF.

CDR3 coding DNA: TGCAGTGCTAGTCCCGGCAGGGCTCAAGCCAAAAACATTCAGTACTTC. Encoded protein: CSASPGRAQAKNIQYF. This chain connects TRBV20-1 to TRBJ2-4, with a weak D call TRBD1 (5 bases). In germline, CDR1 is DFQATT, CDR2 SNEGSKA (reference sequence). The length of the CDR3 is 16 residues. V lost 3 bases to trimming and J lost 0 bases, with 15 bases between them.

The CDR3 sequence is CASRLLADTQYF. The CDR3, as DNA: TGTGCAAGTCGCTTACTGGCCGATACGCAGTATTTT. The chain has TRBV12-2 and TRBJ2-3; the table's D call of TRBD1 was not tested on the DNA. TRBV12-2 is a pseudogene locus. This CDR3 spans 12 amino acids.

V gene TRBV18 combines with J gene TRBJ2-5; unclear D gene. This CDR3 is 15 amino acids long. Germline assignment: CDR1 KGHSH and CDR2 LQKENI. Trimming removed 2 bases at V and 1 base at J, with 11 bases between. CDR3 sequence reads: CASSPVDGSQETQYF. The CDR3 DNA is TGTGCCAGCTCACCAGTTGATGGCAGCCAAGAGACCCAGTACTTC.

This clone showed up just once. The chain is built from TRBV18 and TRBJ2-5; 11 bases agree with TRBD2. Losses at the gene ends were 3 bases for V and 3 bases for J; bases not matched to a gene: 6. There are 16 residues in the CDR3. The germline gives CDR1 KGHSH, CDR2 LQKENI. CDR3 bases: TGTGCCAGCTCACCTTTCATAGCGGGAGGGGAAGAGACCCAGTACTTC. It specifies CASSPFIAGGEETQYF.

The genes are TRBV13 and TRBJ2-7; 7 nucleotides align to TRBD1. Trimming took 2 bases from V and 3 from J; bases not matched to a gene: 4. Germline V lookup: CDR1 PRHDT, CDR2 FYEKMQ (reference sequence). The CDR3 sequence is 14 residues long. CDR3 sequence (DNA): TGTGCCAGCAGCTTAACAGGGGTACACTACGAGCAGTACTTC. Amino acids: CASSLTGVHYEQYF.

This chain links TRBV4-1 with TRBJ1-4, with D hard to call. This CDR3 has 16 amino acids. The germline CDR1 and CDR2 sequences are MGHRA and YSYEKL. The germline V and J ends were trimmed by 0 bases and 4 bases, with 12 bases remaining between them. CDR3 nucleotide sequence: TGCGCCAGCAGCCAAGATGTGGCACGGATTAATGAAAAACTGTTTTTT. Encoded protein: CASSQDVARINEKLFF.

This clone has a single count. The chain couples TRBV2 to TRBJ1-2, with 12 bases aligning to TRBD1. The CDR3 totals 15 residues. The junction had 6 bases not matched to a gene; V was cut back by 6 bases and J by 4 bases. Germline V gives CDR1 SNHLY, CDR2 FYNNEI. The CDR3 DNA reads TGTGCCAGCAGGCGGGACAGGGGGCGGGGCTATGGCTACACCTTC. Its protein is CASRRDRGRGYGYTF. Complete variable domain (other parts from reference TRBV2 and TRBJ1-2): EPEVTQTPSHQVTQMGQEVILRCVPISNHLYFYWYRQILGQKVEFLVSFYNNEISEKSEIFDDQFSVERPDGSNFTLKIRSTKLEDSAMYFCASRRDRGRGYGYTFGSGTRLTVV.

The chain uses TRBV6-5 and TRBJ1-1, with no clear D. Germline V gene sequence: CDR1 MNHEY, CDR2 SVGAGI. The CDR3 sequence is 14 residues long. Deletions cut 2 bases from V and 1 base from J, with 8 bases between. The CDR3 protein is CASSYVSTNTEAFF. The CDR3 DNA is TGTGCCAGCAGTTACGTGTCGACGAACACTGAAGCTTTCTTT.

This chain joins TRBV14 and TRBJ2-2; D is perhaps TRBD2 (5 bases). There are 19 residues in the CDR3. Germline loops: CDR1 SGHDN, CDR2 FVKESK. V was pared by 0 bases and J by 4 bases, with 21 bases between. Here the CDR3 reads CASSQDRFSVVGSTGELFF. The CDR3 DNA follows: TGTGCCAGCAGCCAAGATCGGTTCAGCGTGGTAGGGAGCACCGGGGAGCTGTTTTTT.

The chain has TRBV27 and TRBJ2-4; 7 nucleotides line up with TRBD1. The germline V gene encodes CDR1 MNHEY and CDR2 SMNVEV (reference sequence). V lost 4 bases, J lost 1 base, and 13 bases stayed unmatched. The CDR3 totals 18 residues. The DNA of the CDR3 is TGTGCCAGCAGTTCCCGACCCTCGACAGGGACGGCCAAAAACATTCAGTACTTC. It codes for CASSSRPSTGTAKNIQYF.

This chain uses TRBV12-3 or TRBV12-4 with TRBJ2-5; D not certain. The CDR3 totals 13 residues. Trimming cost V 6 bases and J 7 bases, with 15 bases left between them. Here the CDR3 DNA reads TGTGCCAGCAGGACCCCAATCGTAGGGACCCAGTACTTC. Its translation: CASRTPIVGTQYF.

V gene TRBV28 combines with J gene TRBJ2-2, with D unclear. V lost 5 bases and J lost 0, with 13 bases in between. Germline CDR1 MDHEN, CDR2 SYDVKM. This CDR3 comprises 16 residues. The CDR3 here is CASSPRRTSNTGELFF. CDR3 sequence (DNA): TGTGCCAGCAGTCCACGCCGGACGTCGAACACCGGGGAGCTGTTTTTT.

V is TRBV10-3 and J is TRBJ2-2, with TRBD2 matching over 8 bases. This CDR3 has 14 amino acids. Germline CDR1 reads ENHRY; CDR2 reads SYGVKD. J was trimmed by 0 bases and V by 11 bases; bases with no gene match: 5. The DNA of the CDR3 is TGTGCCGTAAGACTAGCGACGAACACCGGGGAGCTGTTTTTT. Protein sequence: CAVRLATNTGELFF.

V gene TRBV13 combines with J gene TRBJ2-1, with D unresolved. The germline gives CDR1 PRHDT, CDR2 FYEKMQ (reference sequence). CDR3 length equals 15 residues. V lost 1 base, J lost 4 bases, and 11 bases lay in between. CDR3 sequence (DNA): TGTGCCAGCAGCTTAGCGGTTGGGGAATACAATGAGCAGTTCTTC. Translation gives CASSLAVGEYNEQFF.

The chain uses TRBV5-1 and TRBJ1-4; D call uncertain. Trimming cost V 4 bases and J 5 bases, with 9 bases left between them. The germline CDR1 and CDR2 sequences are SGHRS and YFSETQ. The length of the CDR3 is 13 residues. In DNA form, the CDR3 reads TGCGCCAGCAGCATGACACCAAATGAAAAACTGTTTTTT. Translation: CASSMTPNEKLFF.

The chain links TRBV7-2 to TRBJ2-3; 11 bases align to TRBD2. V gave up 3 bases and J gave up 2 bases; unmatched junction bases: 4. CDR3 size: 16 residues. Germline loops: CDR1 SGHTA, CDR2 FQGNSA. CDR3 nucleotides: TGTGCCAGCAGCTTTACGGGACTAGCGGACACAGATACGCAGTATTTT. This encodes CASSFTGLADTDTQYF.

The chain has TRBV7-2 and TRBJ2-1; D is perhaps TRBD1 or TRBD2 (5 bases each). The CDR3 covers 13 residues. V shed 5 bases and J shed 8 bases, with 13 bases lying between them. CDR1 is SGHTA, CDR2 FQGNSA, per germline. The CDR3, as DNA: TGTGCCAGCAGCCTCCGACGGGACCATGAGCAGTTCTTC. Translation gives CASSLRRDHEQFF.

This clone was recorded a few times. This chain joins TRBV29-1 and TRBJ2-3, with 13 bases identical to TRBD2. The CDR3 spans 14 residues. Per germline, CDR1 SQVTM and CDR2 ANQGSEA. The V segment lost 6 bases and the J segment 8 bases; nucleotides outside the gene matches: 8. CDR3 protein: CSVGGTSGTVTQYF. The CDR3 DNA follows: TGCAGCGTGGGTGGGACTAGCGGGACGGTTACGCAGTATTTT.

The rearrangement joins TRBV5-5 to TRBJ2-7, with 7 positions matching TRBD2. The CDR3 consists of 16 residues. V was pared by 2 bases and J by 3 bases, with 11 bases of the junction left unmatched. Germline CDR1 SGHKS, CDR2 YYEKEE (reference sequence). CDR3 residues: CASSLSVSGIVYEQYF. CDR3 coding DNA: TGTGCCAGCAGCTTATCTGTCAGCGGGATTGTCTACGAGCAGTACTTC.

This clone was seen just once. J is TRBJ1-1 and V is TRBV9, with D possibly matching TRBD1 (6 bases). Trimming cost V 0 bases and J 1 base, with 10 bases left between them. Germline CDR1 and CDR2: SGDLS and YYNGEE. The CDR3 has 15 residues. The CDR3 region is CASSVEQGKNTEAFF. The CDR3 DNA sequence: TGTGCCAGCAGCGTAGAACAGGGCAAGAACACTGAAGCTTTCTTT. The full variable domain, its missing parts supplied by reference TRBV9 and TRBJ1-1, is DSGVTQTPKHLITATGQRVTLRCSPRSGDLSVYWYQQSLDQGLQFLIQYYNGEERAKGNILERFSAQQFPDLHSELNLSSLELGDSALYFCASSVEQGKNTEAFFGQGTRLTVV.

This chain uses TRBV6-4 with TRBJ2-6; perhaps TRBD2 as D (5 bases). The V gene's germline CDR1 is MRHNA and CDR2 SNTAGT. This CDR3 region has 15 residues. V lost 2 bases and J lost 0, with 5 bases in between. CDR3 coding DNA: TGTGCCAGCAGTGACACTAGCTCTGGGGCCAACGTCCTGACTTTC. Protein product: CASSDTSSGANVLTF.

The V call is TRBV7-9, the J call TRBJ2-3; D unclear. In germline, CDR1 is SEHNR, CDR2 FQNEAQ (reference sequence). The CDR3 is made up of 15 amino acids. Trimming left V 2 bases short and J 1 base short, with 10 bases between. The CDR3 loop is CASSLSSSGTDTQYF. The CDR3 DNA reads as TGTGCCAGCAGCTTAAGTAGCAGCGGCACAGATACGCAGTATTTT.

V gene TRBV5-1 combines with J gene TRBJ2-5, with D maybe TRBD2 (6 bases). Germline values: CDR1 SGHRS, CDR2 YFSETQ. This CDR3 region has 15 residues. V was cut by 1 base and J by 4 bases, with 14 bases left in between. The CDR3 sequence is CASSLRGIEGETQYF. The DNA of the CDR3 is TGCGCCAGCAGCTTGCGGGGGATCGAGGGAGAGACCCAGTACTTC.

The genes are TRBV4-3 and TRBJ2-1; TRBD1 or TRBD2 may be the D gene (5 bases each). Germline V CDR1 and CDR2: LGHNA, YSLEER. With 0 bases removed from V and 8 bases from J, the gap between germline ends came to 29 bases. The CDR3 has 20 residues. The CDR3 nucleotides read TGCGCCAGCAGCCAAGATTGGGTGGGACGGTTCGGGGACCCCTGGTATGAGCAGTTCTTC. Amino acid sequence: CASSQDWVGRFGDPWYEQFF.